This entry concerns a single T cell receptor (beta chain). What it binds is not known. CDR1 is MNHEY, CDR2 SVGEGT, per germline. The V and J ends lost 6 bases and 2 bases respectively, with 8 bases between them. This CDR3 is built from 13 residues. These data originate in a study of blood T cells in healthy people across ages. Across the study: Template switching recovered approximately one barcoded beta molecule for every two T cells.

Sample-barcoded 5' priming and a J-beta primer mix drove a second PCR of about 6 to 12 cycles. TCRdb re-analysed the 5' RACE reads in MiXCR, keeping a single row per CDR3 protein. The sample lists about 2 million distinct CDR3 sequences, about 50% occurring once. General study points: PBMC samples, being unsorted, prevented any conclusive comparison of naive and antigen-experienced cells.

The specimen sequenced was blood. This sequence joins TRBV6-2 or TRBV6-3 and TRBJ1-5, with D uncertain. The source is a woman aged 40-49 years in good health. In nucleotides, the CDR3 is TGTGCCAGCAGGTACACAGGCAATCAGCCCCAGCATTTT. Translated: CASRYTGNQPQHF.